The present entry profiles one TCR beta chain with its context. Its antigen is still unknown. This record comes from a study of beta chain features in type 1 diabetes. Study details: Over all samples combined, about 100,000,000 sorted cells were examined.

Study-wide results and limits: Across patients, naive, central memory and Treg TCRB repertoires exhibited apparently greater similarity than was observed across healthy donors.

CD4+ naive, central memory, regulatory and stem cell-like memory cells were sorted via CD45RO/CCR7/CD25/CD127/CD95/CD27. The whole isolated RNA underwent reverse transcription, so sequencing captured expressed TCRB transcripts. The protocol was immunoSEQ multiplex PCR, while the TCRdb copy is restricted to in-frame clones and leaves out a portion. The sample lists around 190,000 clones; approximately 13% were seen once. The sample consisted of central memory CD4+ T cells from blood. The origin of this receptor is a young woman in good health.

CDR3 protein: CATSRDRGSGSLYEQFF. Written as DNA, the CDR3 is TGTGCCACCAGCAGAGATCGAGGCAGCGGGAGTTTATATGAGCAGTTCTTC. The V and J genes are TRBV15 and TRBJ2-1; 8 bases align to TRBD2. V gave up 0 bases and J gave up 8 bases; unmatched junction bases: 12. The CDR3 spans 17 residues. In germline, CDR1 is LNHNV, CDR2 YYDKDF (reference sequence).